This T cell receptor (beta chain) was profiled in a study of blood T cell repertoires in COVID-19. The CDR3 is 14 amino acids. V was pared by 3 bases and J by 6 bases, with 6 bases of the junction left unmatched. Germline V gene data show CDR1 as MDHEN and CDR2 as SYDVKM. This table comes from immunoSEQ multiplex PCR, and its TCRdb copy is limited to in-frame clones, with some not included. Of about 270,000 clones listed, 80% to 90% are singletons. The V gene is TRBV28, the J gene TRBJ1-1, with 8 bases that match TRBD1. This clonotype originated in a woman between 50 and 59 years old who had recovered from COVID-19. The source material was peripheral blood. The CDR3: CASSFRRGRAEAFF. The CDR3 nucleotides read TGTGCCAGCAGTTTTCGCAGGGGGCGCGCTGAAGCTTTCTTT.